The clone carrying this TCR beta chain was counted ten times or more. Its specificity is unknown. Regions amplified from RNA transcripts were the TCR beta CDR3 regions. The TCR CDR3 was amplified in a first-round RT-PCR using the HTBI primer set. MiXCR, applied by TCRdb to the multiplex PCR reads, yields one record per CDR3 protein. This sample has about 740,000 distinct CDR3 sequences, with about 15% found just once. The CDR3 runs 14 residues. CDR1 and CDR2 (germline): SNHLY, FYNNEI. Trimming stripped 5 bases from V and 4 bases from J, with 12 bases between. This sample stems from a study of T cells in Graves' hyperthyroidism and ophthalmopathy. Study outcomes and limitations: The model foresaw ophthalmopathy a median roughly 6 months prior to onset. Most thyroid clonotypes expanded above 0.001 were also detected in blood.

Criteria for exclusion of patients were uncontrolled infection, other autoimmune disease, pregnancy or lactation. The sequence was obtained from a woman aged 18-29 years with Graves' hyperthyroidism. The chain links TRBV2 to TRBJ2-1; no definite D call. Sequences were obtained from blood. The CDR3 DNA reads as TGTGCCAGCAGTTCCCAGTATCCATACAATGAGCAGTTCTTC. It codes for CASSSQYPYNEQFF.